This T cell receptor beta chain was captured in a study of blood T cell repertoires in COVID-19. For the study at large: The origin of the acute and convalescent COVID-19 samples was the United States, Italy and Spain. PBMCs, B-cell-depleted T cells, or T cells were the source of the cDNA or gDNA that made up the material.

Original methodology: Amplification of reference gene primers provided the estimated nucleated cell counts. Profiling relied on immunoSEQ multiplex PCR, and the TCRdb table lists in-frame clones only, not all of them. V and J calls and clone size are those listed in that table; D and trimming were worked out from the DNA. The sample has 60,000 to 85,000 clones; 74% are singletons. J gave up 3 bases and V 5 bases, and 5 bases lay outside the gene matches. CDR3 length: 15 amino acids. From germline, CDR1 is LNHDA and CDR2 SQIVND (reference sequence). Sequenced material: peripheral blood. The source of this sequence is a human donor with acute or convalescent COVID-19. The donor label of this sample is uncertain. V usage is TRBV19 and J usage is TRBJ1-5, with TRBD1 identical over 9 bases. The CDR3 loop reads CASSPGQGYNQPQHF. DNA for the CDR3: TGTGCCAGTAGTCCGGGACAGGGTTACAATCAGCCCCAGCATTTT. The whole variable domain, remainder taken from reference TRBV19 and TRBJ1-5, is DGGITQSPKYLFRKEGQNVTLSCEQNLNHDAMYWYRQDPGQGLRLIYYSQIVNDFQKGDIAEGYSVSREKKESFPLTVTSAQKNPTAFYLCASSPGQGYNQPQHFGDGTRLSIL.